Ten or more counts support the clone carrying this TCR beta chain. Its specificity is unknown. This sample was taken from a study of T cells in Graves' hyperthyroidism and ophthalmopathy. General observations from the study: Most expanded thyroid clonotypes above 0.001 recurred in blood.

Stability of Graves' hyperthyroidism was defined as absent ophthalmopathy progression within 18 months. Each 10 ml fresh peripheral blood draw supplied the PBMCs. RNA transcripts were the template for amplifying TCR beta CDR3 regions. RT-PCR in the first round (using the HTBI primer set) targeted the TCR CDR3. TCRdb redid the calling of the multiplex PCR reads with MiXCR, one entry per CDR3 protein. This sample has 480,000 or so distinct CDR3 sequences, with approximately 15% found just once. Germline V gene lookup returns CDR1 SNHLY and CDR2 FYNNEI. V dropped 4 bases and J dropped 10; count of bases not matched to a gene: 7. This CDR3 region has 14 residues.

This TCR derives from a young woman with Graves' hyperthyroidism. The source material was blood. The chain carries TRBV2 and TRBJ1-6, with TRBD1 identical over 7 bases. CDR3 bases: TGTGCCAGCAGTGTTGGGGACAGTCTGTCACCCCTCCACTTT. Its protein is CASSVGDSLSPLHF.